Listed below are T cell receptor beta chains from one sample, sequenced in a study of T cells in Graves' hyperthyroidism and ophthalmopathy. TCRdb passed the multiplex PCR reads through MiXCR, listing each CDR3 protein once. The sample includes about 270,000 distinct CDR3 sequences, about 20% of them seen just once. The material sequenced was blood. These receptors were obtained from a young man with Graves' ophthalmopathy. CDR3s include the opening cysteine and the closing phenylalanine or tryptophan. Fields, in order: J gene, clone size, V gene, D gene, CDR3 DNA, CDR3 protein. D genes are given only for firm matches. Not all rows give a size; the values are once, few, many and, for expanded clones, a class.

TRBJ1-3 | many | TRBV30 | TRBD1 | TGTGCCCTTGGACAGGGCAGAAACACCATATATTTT | CALGQGRNTIYF
TRBJ2-5 | . | TRBV3-1 | . | TGTGCCAGCAGCCAGAGAGGGGCAGGGCTCCAAGAGACCCAGTACTTC | CASSQRGAGLQETQYF
TRBJ2-1 | . | TRBV6-1 | TRBD1 | TGTGCCAGCGACACAGGGGTGATCTACAATGAGCAGTTCTTC | CASDTGVIYNEQFF
TRBJ2-1 | . | TRBV7-9 | . | TGTGCCAGCACCCTAGGGGGGGTTACCTACAATGAGCAGTTCTTC | CASTLGGVTYNEQFF
TRBJ1-2 | . | TRBV2 | TRBD1 | TGTGCCAGCACCCAACCGGGACAGGGCAGTTCTAACTATGGCTACACCTTC | CASTQPGQGSSNYGYTF
TRBJ1-1 | few | TRBV27 | . | TGTGCCAGCAGATACCCAGGGGACACTGAAGCTTTCTTT | CASRYPGDTEAFF
TRBJ2-1 | many | TRBV18 | . | TGTGCCAGCTCACCACCGGGTACTGGCAATGAGCAGTTCTTC | CASSPPGTGNEQFF
TRBJ1-1 | . | TRBV12-3/TRBV12-4 | . | TGTGCCAGCAGTTTGATAGTGAGAGACACTGAAGCTTTCTTT | CASSLIVRDTEAFF
TRBJ2-2 | many | TRBV6-1 | . | TGTGCCAGCCAACCCGGGCTAGCGCAAAACACCGGGGAGCTGTTTTTT | CASQPGLAQNTGELFF
TRBJ2-5 | few | TRBV29-1 | . | TGCAGCGTTGAAGATCCCGGGGTAGAGACCCAGTACTTC | CSVEDPGVETQYF
TRBJ1-4 | . | TRBV7-6 | . | TGTGCCAGCAGCTTAGCGGCGGCAACTAATGAAAAACTGTTTTTT | CASSLAAATNEKLFF
TRBJ2-1 | . | TRBV7-3 | TRBD1 | TGTGCCAGCAGCTTTACAGGGGGCGCGGAGGAGCAGTTCTTC | CASSFTGGAEEQFF
TRBJ2-3 | many | TRBV12-3/TRBV12-4 | TRBD2 | TGTGCCAGCAAGAAGCGGGAGACCACAGATACGCAGTATTTT | CASKKRETTDTQYF
TRBJ2-3 | . | TRBV30 | TRBD2 | TGTGCCTGGAGTGTACTCCCGGGGGGGGATACGCAGTATTTT | CAWSVLPGGDTQYF
TRBJ2-3 | few | TRBV9 | . | TGTGCCAGCAGTGACAGGCAAGAAAGGGATACGCAGTATTTT | CASSDRQERDTQYF
TRBJ2-7 | many | TRBV7-2 | . | TGTGCCAGCAGCTCAGCGACAGGCTCCTACGAGCAGTACTTC | CASSSATGSYEQYF
TRBJ2-7 | . | TRBV6-5 | TRBD1 | TGTGCCAGCAGTTACGGACAGGGGGCGGTCTACGAGCAGTACTTC | CASSYGQGAVYEQYF
TRBJ1-4 | . | TRBV28 | . | TGTGCCAGCAGTCGGGCTTCAACTAATGAAAAACTGTTTTTT | CASSRASTNEKLFF
TRBJ2-7 | few | TRBV12-3/TRBV12-4 | . | TGTGCCAGCAGTCCTAGGGGTCGGGTGTCGCAGTACTTC | CASSPRGRVSQYF
TRBJ2-3 | few | TRBV4-1 | TRBD2 | TGCGCCAGCAGCCAAGATATCACAGCGGGAGAATCAGATACGCAGTATTTT | CASSQDITAGESDTQYF
TRBJ1-1 | . | TRBV7-8 | . | TGTGCCAGCAGCCCATACGACACTGAAGCTTTCTTT | CASSPYDTEAFF
TRBJ1-1 | many | TRBV5-1 | . | TGCGCCAGCAGCTTGTGGGTGGGGTCGAACACTGAAGCTTTCTTT | CASSLWVGSNTEAFF
TRBJ2-1 | many | TRBV5-1 | . | TGCGCCAGCAGCTTGGTAGGGAGTTACAATGAGCAGTTCTTC | CASSLVGSYNEQFF
TRBJ2-3 | many | TRBV11-2 | TRBD2 | TGTGCCAGCAGCCCAAGAGGTTGGGGACTAGCGGGAGTTAGCACAGATACGCAGTATTTT | CASSPRGWGLAGVSTDTQYF
TRBJ2-5 | few | TRBV4-1 | . | TGCGCCAGCAGCCAAGAAGGACATGGATCCCAGGGGACCCAGTACTTC | CASSQEGHGSQGTQYF
TRBJ2-7 | . | TRBV28 | . | TGTGCCAGCCAGGGGCGGGACGAGCAGTGCTTC | CASQGRDEQCF
TRBJ2-3 | . | TRBV19 | TRBD2 | TGTGCCAGTAGTAAGGCTAGCGGGATTTACACAGATACGCAGTATTTT | CASSKASGIYTDTQYF
TRBJ1-1 | many | TRBV19 | . | TGTGCCAGTAGTCAGACAGGAGCTGCTTTCTTT | CASSQTGAAFF
TRBJ2-2 | many | TRBV5-1 | TRBD1 | TGCGCCAGCAGCGCGGACAGGGTTTCCGGGGAGCTGTTTTTT | CASSADRVSGELFF
TRBJ2-7 | . | TRBV18 | . | TGTGCCAGCTCACCACCGAAAAGCCCCTACGAGCAGTACTTC | CASSPPKSPYEQYF
TRBJ2-1 | many | TRBV28 | TRBD1 | TGTGCACTAGGGGTCGGGACAGGGGTTAACGAGCAGTTCTTC | CALGVGTGVNEQFF
TRBJ2-5 | few | TRBV28 | . | TGTGCCAGCAGTTTCGCAGGGGGGTTGAGGGAGACCCAGTACTTC | CASSFAGGLRETQYF
TRBJ2-5 | . | TRBV7-2 | . | TGTGCCAGCAGCTTATGGCAGTTTCAAGAGACCCAGTACTTC | CASSLWQFQETQYF
TRBJ2-5 | few | TRBV28 | TRBD2 | TGTGCCAGCAGTCCGGGACTAGCGGGAAGTTTTACCCAGTACTTC | CASSPGLAGSFTQYF
TRBJ2-1 | many | TRBV11-3 | TRBD1 | TGTGCCAGCAGCTTACGGGGGACAGGCGGCAATGAGCAGTTCTTC | CASSLRGTGGNEQFF
TRBJ2-5 | few | TRBV6-5 | . | TGTGCCAGCAGTTACTCGTGGGGGGAGGAGACCCAGTACTTC | CASSYSWGEETQYF
TRBJ2-3 | . | TRBV15 | . | TGTGCCACCAGCAGTCTTGGGGGGTTTGGCACAGATACGCAGTATTTT | CATSSLGGFGTDTQYF
TRBJ2-1 | . | TRBV7-9 | TRBD2 | TGTGCCAGCAGCTGGCGGGAGGGCTACAATGAGCAGTTCTTC | CASSWREGYNEQFF
TRBJ2-7 | many | TRBV3-1 | TRBD1 | TGTGCCAGCAGTTACGGGCAGGGGGCGGTGGGGCACGAGCAGTACTTC | CASSYGQGAVGHEQYF
TRBJ2-7 | . | TRBV11-1 | . | TGTGCCAGCGGAGCAGGGCTCTCCTACGAGCAGTACTTC | CASGAGLSYEQYF
TRBJ2-2 | . | TRBV2 | . | TGTGCCTCCTGGGGGGGACAGACGAACACCGGGGAGCTGTTTTTT | CASWGGQTNTGELFF
TRBJ1-2 | few | TRBV19 | TRBD1 | TGTGCCAGTAGTATAGGCACAGGGGGACTTGGCTACACCTTC | CASSIGTGGLGYTF
TRBJ1-6 | . | TRBV27 | . | TGTGCCAGCAGGCAACTCAGCTCCTATAATTCACCCCTCCACTTT | CASRQLSSYNSPLHF
TRBJ2-1 | few | TRBV2 | TRBD2 | TGTGCCAGCAGCGTTGCGGGCCCCTCGTCGGGAGGCAATGAGCAGTCCTTC | CASSVAGPSSGGNEQSF
TRBJ1-2 | . | TRBV20-1 | . | TGCAGTGCAACAGCCCGGGGGGAGGACTACGGCTACACCTTC | CSATARGEDYGYTF
TRBJ1-2 | few | TRBV24-1 | . | TGTGCCACCGGAACTGGTGGGACTGACTATGGCTACACCTTC | CATGTGGTDYGYTF
TRBJ2-2 | . | TRBV3-1 | TRBD2 | TGTGCCAGCCTAGCGGGAGACGGCACCGGGGAGCTGTTTTTT | CASLAGDGTGELFF
TRBJ2-7 | . | TRBV20-1 | . | TGCAGTGCACGGCCGGGACACTTGTACGAGCAGTACTTC | CSARPGHLYEQYF
TRBJ2-5 | . | TRBV29-1 | . | TGCAGCGCCACGACATCCTCTACCTCGGAGACCCAGTACTTC | CSATTSSTSETQYF
TRBJ2-1 | few | TRBV9 | . | TGTGCCAGCAGCGCCGGGGGTGGGCAGGTTAATGAGCAGTTCTTC | CASSAGGGQVNEQFF
TRBJ1-5 | few | TRBV27 | . | TGTGCCAGCAGTTTATGGTTGAATCAGCCCCAGCATTTT | CASSLWLNQPQHF
TRBJ2-1 | . | TRBV3-1 | TRBD2 | TGTGCCAGCAGGTCGGCGGGAGCCTACAATGAGCAGCTCTTC | CASRSAGAYNEQLF
TRBJ2-7 | . | TRBV5-8 | TRBD2 | TGTGCCAGCATTGACCCCGGGACTAACTACGAGCAGTACTTC | CASIDPGTNYEQYF
TRBJ2-5 | . | TRBV9 | . | TGTGCCAGCAGCACCCAGGGGACCCAGTACTTC | CASSTQGTQYF